In this sample, the clone carrying this TCR beta chain turned up a few times. The antigen remains undetermined. Germline CDR1 reads DFQATT; CDR2 reads SNEGSKA (reference sequence). J was trimmed by 4 bases and V by 5 bases; bases with no gene match: 7. CDR3 length equals 13 residues. These data are taken from a study of T-cell memory formation after mild COVID-19. Overall study findings and caveats: Shrinking CD4+ clones were chiefly CM and EM; CD8+ ones were chiefly EMRA. Day 37-peaking second-wave clones had unconfirmed SARS-CoV-2 specificity.

5'RACE primed from the constant segment yielded TCR alpha and TCR beta cDNA libraries bearing sample barcodes and UMIs. A single record per CDR3 protein comes from TCRdb applying MiXCR to the 5' RACE reads. The sample consists of 300,000 to 400,000 distinct CDR3 sequences, approximately 14% of them appearing once. The V call is TRBV20-1, the J call TRBJ2-5; TRBD2 matches 7 bases. This TCR was sampled from a man between 18 and 35 years old who had mild COVID-19 (a few samples of this study predate the infection). Cell type and time point are not known. The sequenced material came from PBMCs or a T cell subset sorted from them (not recorded which). The CDR3 bases are TGCAGTGCTCTCCAGCGGGGCCGAGAGACCCAGTACTTC. Encoded protein: CSALQRGRETQYF.